This paragraph reports one T cell receptor (delta chain). Its cognate antigen is unknown. Germline-derived CDR1 and CDR2 are TSWWSYY and QGS. This CDR3 has 21 residues. V trimming: 0 bases; J trimming: 7 bases; junction bases outside the gene matches: 26. The template was reverse-transcribed extracted RNA. Multiplex PCR used pooled V-gene forward primers and a constant-region reverse primer to amplify CDR3s. TCRdb used CATT to re-call clones from the multiplex PCR reads. The table lists about 25,000 delta-chain clones, around 7.7% of them singletons. The entry originates in a study of Vδ1+ human thymocytes. Study-level findings and limits: Thymic TRG and TRD repertoires appeared highly polyclonal.

Material for sequencing was Vdelta1+ gamma-delta thymocytes from the thymus. As for subset: FACS-sorted CD3+ TCRalphabeta- TCRVdelta1+ TCRVdelta2- thymocytes. The sequence came from a girl in the first two years of life who had congenital heart surgery. J is TRDJ1 and V is TRDV1; 7 nucleotides align to TRDD3. CDR3 nucleotide sequence: TGTGCTCTTGGGGAACTAATCCCCCCCTTTAAGTACTGGGGAACTAGTGGTAAACTCATCTTT. Its translation: CALGELIPPFKYWGTSGKLIF.